A single sample is the source of the 13 T cell receptor beta chains below, sequenced in a study of blood T cell repertoires in COVID-19. Measured with immunoSEQ multiplex PCR; TCRdb has only the in-frame clones, and not every one. This table has 150,000 to 200,000 clones, 88% appearing once. Input material: peripheral blood. These receptors were taken from a human donor in a cohort sampled during active COVID-19.

This chain uses TRBV5-1 with TRBJ1-1; TRBD1 agrees at 7 bases. Germline loops: CDR1 SGHRS, CDR2 YFSETQ. V was pared by 2 bases and J by 5 bases, with 24 bases of the junction left unmatched. The CDR3 has 20 residues. CDR3 coding DNA: TGCGCCAGCAGCTTAACAAGTTTTGGTTGGCAGGGGGAGTCGAAGACTGAAGCTTTCTTT. As protein: CASSLTSFGWQGESKTEAFF.

V is TRBV6-2 or TRBV6-3 and J is TRBJ2-2, with 10 nucleotides matching TRBD1. The V gene's germline CDR1 is MNHEY and CDR2 SVGEGT. There are 19 residues in the CDR3. The J segment lost 6 bases and the V segment lost 2 bases, leaving 15 bases of the junction unmatched. CDR3 amino acids: CASSYDYRGQGYQSGELFF. Written as DNA, the CDR3 is TGTGCCAGCAGTTACGATTATCGGGGACAGGGGTACCAGTCCGGGGAGCTGTTTTTT.

This clone was observed a few times. The chain is built from TRBV19 and TRBJ2-7, with a possible D match to TRBD1 (6 bases). The CDR3 runs to 16 residues. CDR1 is LNHDA and CDR2 is SQIVND in the germline V gene (reference sequence). Trimming removed 5 bases from V and 2 bases from J, with 19 bases in between. CDR3 in amino acids: CASSPWGTGRTYEQYF. The CDR3 DNA is TGTGCCAGTAGTCCATGGGGAACAGGGCGAACCTACGAGCAGTACTTC.

The J gene is TRBJ2-2, the V gene TRBV7-2, with 9 bases matching TRBD2. CDR3 size: 15 residues. Germline trimming cut 4 bases from V and 6 bases from J; bases unmatched to any gene: 6. Germline lookup yields CDR1 SGHTA and CDR2 FQGNSA. CDR3 sequence: CASSYGTSMPGELFF. CDR3 bases: TGTGCCAGCAGCTATGGGACTAGCATGCCCGGGGAGCTGTTTTTT. Drawing the rest from reference TRBV7-2 and TRBJ2-2, the complete variable domain is GAGVSQSPSNKVTEKGKDVELRCDPISGHTALYWYRQSLGQGLEFLIYFQGNSAPDKSGLPSDRFSAERTGGSVSTLTIQRTQQEDSAVYLCASSYGTSMPGELFFGEGSRLTVL.

The gene calls are TRBV6-5 and TRBJ2-7, with D unclear. The CDR3 is made up of 13 amino acids. V was shortened by 0 bases and J by 6 bases, with 9 bases between the two germline ends. In germline, CDR1 is MNHEY, CDR2 SVGAGI. The CDR3 spells CASSYSTSAEQYF. The CDR3 bases are TGTGCCAGCAGTTACTCGACTTCGGCCGAGCAGTACTTC.

The chain is built from TRBV27 and TRBJ2-6, with a possible D match to TRBD1 (5 bases). The CDR3 extends over 17 amino acids. Trimming shortened V by 1 base and J by 1 base, and 11 bases separated the two germline ends. Germline assignment: CDR1 MNHEY and CDR2 SMNVEV (reference sequence). The CDR3 coding sequence is TGTGCCAGCAGTTTATATGGCCAGGGATCTGGGGCCAACGTCCTGACTTTC. Amino acid sequence: CASSLYGQGSGANVLTF.

V gene TRBV6-5 combines with J gene TRBJ1-2, with D maybe TRBD1 (6 bases). V gave up 6 bases and J gave up 2 bases, with 13 bases separating them. This CDR3 has 14 residues. Per germline, CDR1 MNHEY and CDR2 SVGAGI. CDR3 sequence (DNA): TGTGCCAGCAGACCAGACAGGATAAACTATGGCTACACCTTC. It translates to CASRPDRINYGYTF.

The V gene is TRBV19, the J gene TRBJ2-1, with TRBD2 identical over 7 bases. V lost 4 bases, J lost 8 bases, and 20 bases stayed unmatched. Germline CDR1 LNHDA, CDR2 SQIVND (reference sequence). CDR3 length: 18 amino acids. CDR3 DNA: TGTGCCAGTAGTACTCCCCCACTAGGGGAGGGTGTGCGTCATGAGCAGTTCTTC. Its translation is CASSTPPLGEGVRHEQFF.

DNA for the CDR3: TGCGCCAGCAGCTCAGGGGGCCGGAACACTGAAGCTTTCTTT. Protein product: CASSSGGRNTEAFF. The rearrangement uses TRBV5-1 and TRBJ1-1; 8 nucleotides align to TRBD1. J was trimmed by 1 base and V by 3 bases; bases with no gene match: 2. The germline gives CDR1 SGHRS, CDR2 YFSETQ. The CDR3 has 14 amino acids.

This sequence joins TRBV6-1 and TRBJ2-3; 10 nucleotides line up with TRBD2. Trimming cost V 4 bases and J 8 bases; bases outside gene matches: 12. The CDR3 extends over 16 amino acids. CDR1 and CDR2 from the germline V gene are MNHNS and SASEGT. The CDR3 protein is CASSANSGGTPGTQYF. For the CDR3, the DNA is TGTGCCAGCAGTGCAAATAGCGGGGGGACCCCGGGTACGCAGTATTTT.

The V call is TRBV4-3, the J call TRBJ1-1; 7 bases map to TRBD1. V shed 3 bases, J shed 2 bases, and the junction held 12 bases outside the gene matches. CDR3 size: 17 residues. CDR1 LGHNA and CDR2 YSLEER come from the germline V gene. CDR3 DNA: TGCGCCAGCAGCCATGAAATCCCGGGACAGCTAAACACTGAAGCTTTCTTT. This encodes CASSHEIPGQLNTEAFF.

The gene calls are TRBV20-1 and TRBJ1-2, with D unclear. Germline lookup yields CDR1 DFQATT and CDR2 SNEGSKA (reference sequence). The CDR3 length is 10 residues. Trimming removed 7 bases from V and 8 bases from J, with 11 bases in between. The CDR3 here is CSVQAGGYTF. The CDR3 DNA reads TGCAGTGTCCAGGCGGGCGGCTACACCTTC.

V and J are TRBV27 and TRBJ2-6; the D gene is possibly TRBD2 (6 bases). There are 17 residues in the CDR3. V gave up 5 bases and J gave up 1 base, with 15 bases separating them. The germline gives CDR1 MNHEY, CDR2 SMNVEV (reference sequence). The CDR3 DNA sequence: TGTGCCAGCAGTCCCGGGACTCATTTTTCTGGGGCCAACGTCCTGACTTTC. Its translation: CASSPGTHFSGANVLTF.